The 27 T cell receptor beta chains below come from one sample, sequenced in a study of blood T cell repertoires in COVID-19. The data were produced by immunoSEQ multiplex PCR, yet TCRdb's version contains in-frame clones alone and is incomplete. The sample contains around 57,000 clones, just under 90% of which appear only once. The sample taken for sequencing was peripheral blood. The receptors come from a human donor with active COVID-19. The donor label of this sample is uncertain.

This clone is categorized as medium-sized (0.01 to 0.1%). The CDR3 reads CASSSGGGETQYF. CDR3 DNA sequence: TGTGCCAGCAGTTCGGGGGGCGGGGAGACCCAGTACTTC. The J gene is TRBJ2-5, the V gene TRBV25-1, with D perhaps TRBD2 (7 bases). This CDR3 is built from 13 residues. Trimming cost V 5 bases and J 5 bases, with 12 bases left between them. Germline lookup yields CDR1 MGHDK and CDR2 SYGVNS. Drawing the rest from reference TRBV25-1 and TRBJ2-5, the complete variable domain is EADIYQTPRYLVIGTGKKITLECSQTMGHDKMYWYQQDPGMELHLIHYSYGVNSTEKGDLSSESTVSRIRTEHFPLTLESARPSHTSQYLCASSSGGGETQYFGPGTRLLVL.

The J gene is TRBJ1-1, the V gene TRBV10-3; maybe TRBD1 (5 bases). The CDR3 runs 12 residues. Germline V gene data show CDR1 as ENHRY and CDR2 as SYGVKD. Trimming removed 6 bases at V and 6 bases at J, with 11 bases between. Written as DNA, the CDR3 is TGTGCCATCAGGACTCGGGGGGCTGAAGCTTTCTTT. Its translation: CAIRTRGAEAFF.

The chain couples TRBV28 to TRBJ2-1; D gene unclear. Germline V gene sequence: CDR1 MDHEN, CDR2 SYDVKM. Deletions cut 3 bases from V and 3 bases from J, with 6 bases between. The CDR3 spans 13 residues. CDR3 residues: CASSFRNYNEQFF. The CDR3 region has the DNA TGTGCCAGCAGTTTCAGAAACTACAATGAGCAGTTCTTC.

The sample holds a few counts of this clone. The rearrangement joins TRBV4-3 to TRBJ1-6; the match to TRBD1 covers 7 bases. The CDR3 runs to 14 residues. Germline V gives CDR1 LGHNA, CDR2 YSLEER. V dropped 7 bases and J dropped 6; count of bases not matched to a gene: 6. CDR3 DNA: TGCGCCAGCACTATAACAGGGGTTAATTCACCCCTCCACTTT. Translation: CASTITGVNSPLHF.

Turning to this clone: One end of the junction is discordant with germline, which a read error may explain. This chain links TRBV30 with TRBJ2-6; D gene unclear. Germline CDR1 and CDR2: GTSNPN and SVGIG (reference sequence). The CDR3 runs to 13 residues. The DNA of the CDR3 is TGTGCCTGGAGTCCCTCTGGCGCCAACGTCCTGACTTTC. Translated, it gives CAWSPSGANVLTF.

The chain is built from TRBV30 and TRBJ1-2, with TRBD1 matching 9 bases. This CDR3 spans 15 amino acids. V lost 3 bases to trimming and J lost 2 bases; unmatched junction nucleotides: 7. Germline CDR1 reads GTSNPN; CDR2 reads SVGIG (reference sequence). This chain's CDR3 is CAWSTRQGGNYGYTF. DNA for the CDR3: TGTGCCTGGAGCACACGACAGGGGGGGAACTATGGCTACACCTTC.

The rearrangement links TRBV5-4 to TRBJ2-7; 9 bases agree with TRBD2. The CDR3 length is 14 residues. The germline gives CDR1 SGHNT, CDR2 YYREEE (reference sequence). Trimming cost V 9 bases and J 3 bases; bases outside gene matches: 10. CDR3 in DNA: TGTGCCACCGGGGGGGCTAGCGGGGACTACGAGCAGTACTTC. Its protein is CATGGASGDYEQYF. Combining the CDR3 with reference TRBV5-4 and TRBJ2-7 gives the whole variable domain ETGVTQSPTHLIKTRGQQVTLRCSSQSGHNTVSWYQQALGQGPQFIFQYYREEENGRGNFPPRFSGLQFPNYSSELNVNALELDDSALYLCATGGASGDYEQYFGPGTRLTVT.

The V gene is TRBV7-3, the J gene TRBJ2-4; 8 positions match TRBD2. The CDR3 has 19 amino acids. Germline V gives CDR1 SGHTA, CDR2 FQGTGA. After removal of 6 bases from V and 2 bases from J, the junction contained 18 bases not matched to a gene. DNA for the CDR3: TGTGCCAGCAGAAATCGGGCCCTCGGGAGGGGTAATACCAAAAACATTCAGTACTTC. Its protein is CASRNRALGRGNTKNIQYF.

The chain combines TRBV6-5 with TRBJ2-3, with 9 bases matching TRBD2. V dropped 6 bases and J dropped 3; count of bases not matched to a gene: 4. Germline V CDR1 and CDR2: MNHEY, SVGAGI. There are 14 residues in the CDR3. CDR3 nucleotide sequence: TGTGCCAGCAGAACGGCGGGAGGGACAGATACGCAGTATTTT. Protein sequence: CASRTAGGTDTQYF.

The gene calls are TRBV28 and TRBJ2-7; maybe TRBD2 (7 bases). The germline V and J ends were trimmed by 2 bases and 6 bases, with 11 bases remaining between them. Germline CDR1 and CDR2: MDHEN and SYDVKM. This CDR3 region has 13 residues. This CDR3 reads CASSLTGGGEQYF. CDR3 sequence (DNA): TGTGCCAGCAGTTTAACGGGGGGCGGCGAGCAGTACTTC.

This chain joins TRBV5-1 and TRBJ2-7; 14 bases match TRBD2. The CDR3 spans 15 residues. Germline V CDR1 and CDR2: SGHRS, YFSETQ. The trim removed 3 bases at V and 5 bases at J, leaving 4 bases unmatched. Here the CDR3 DNA reads TGCGCCAGCAGCTCCTGGACTAGCGGGGGGAACGAGCAGTACTTC. It is translated as CASSSWTSGGNEQYF.

The V call is TRBV30, the J call TRBJ1-2; TRBD1 aligns across 10 bases. Unmatched junction bases numbered 4, after V lost 3 bases and J lost 3 bases. Germline assignment: CDR1 GTSNPN and CDR2 SVGIG (reference sequence). The CDR3 length is 14 residues. DNA of the CDR3: TGTGCCTGGAGGGACAGGGGGGGGTACTATGGCTACACCTTC. Its protein product is CAWRDRGGYYGYTF. Full variable domain (remainder filled in from reference TRBV30 and TRBJ1-2): SQTIHQWPATLVQPVGSPLSLECTVEGTSNPNLYWYRQAAGRGLQLLFYSVGIGQISSEVPQNLSASRPQDRQFILSSKKLLLSDSGFYLCAWRDRGGYYGYTFGSGTRLTVV.

About this clone: With a much larger clone just one base away, this may be a read error. The chain couples TRBV7-2 to TRBJ2-7; 14 bases map to TRBD2. This CDR3 region has 14 residues. V lost 5 bases, J lost 6 bases, and 3 bases stayed unmatched. Germline assignment: CDR1 SGHTA and CDR2 FQGNSA. The chain's CDR3 is CASSAGLAGVEQYF. The CDR3, as DNA: TGTGCCAGCAGCGCGGGACTAGCGGGAGTCGAGCAGTACTTC.

This sequence joins TRBV27 and TRBJ2-3; 13 bases align to TRBD2. With 8 bases clipped from V and 7 bases from J, the junction kept 9 bases outside the gene matches. Germline V CDR1 and CDR2: MNHEY, SMNVEV (reference sequence). The CDR3 sequence is 15 residues long. The CDR3 here is CASHLLAGGTNTQYF. In nucleotides, the CDR3 is TGTGCCAGCCATCTACTAGCGGGGGGGACGAATACGCAGTATTTT.

The chain links TRBV10-3 to TRBJ2-1, with 9 bases that match TRBD2. Germline trimming cut 0 bases from V and 5 bases from J; bases unmatched to any gene: 8. The germline gives CDR1 ENHRY, CDR2 SYGVKD. The CDR3 covers 17 residues. CDR3 in amino acids: CAISESRASGDHNEQFF. CDR3 sequence (DNA): TGTGCCATCAGTGAGTCGAGGGCTAGCGGGGACCACAATGAGCAGTTCTTC.

The gene calls are TRBV5-1 and TRBJ2-7, with a tentative D call TRBD1 (6 bases). In germline, CDR1 is SGHRS, CDR2 YFSETQ. The germline V and J ends were trimmed by 1 base and 11 bases, with 22 bases remaining between them. The CDR3 contains 15 residues. The chain's CDR3 is CASSLFGTPPPQEYF. The CDR3 coding sequence is TGCGCCAGCAGCTTGTTTGGGACACCCCCCCCTCAGGAGTACTTC.

This clone came up once. V usage is TRBV6-5 and J usage is TRBJ2-5; 7 positions agree with TRBD2. Germline V gene lookup returns CDR1 MNHEY and CDR2 SVGAGI. The ends lost 10 bases at V and 4 bases at J; junction bases unmatched: 12. The CDR3 length is 14 residues. In DNA form, the CDR3 reads TGTGCCACCGAGCGACTAATAGCGGGAGAGACCCAGTACTTC. Protein sequence: CATERLIAGETQYF.

V and J are TRBV18 and TRBJ2-7, with TRBD2 identical over 8 bases. The CDR3 has 16 amino acids. The ends lost 3 bases at V and 1 base at J; junction bases unmatched: 8. Germline values: CDR1 KGHSH, CDR2 LQKENI. The chain's CDR3 is CASSPSRAGGSYEQYF. In DNA form, the CDR3 reads TGTGCCAGCTCACCCTCTAGGGCGGGGGGATCCTACGAGCAGTACTTC.

This chain joins TRBV3-1 (or the pseudogene TRBV3-2) and TRBJ2-3; 9 positions agree with TRBD2. CDR3 length: 17 amino acids. V lost 1 base and J lost 2; bases outside the gene matches: 7. CDR1 and CDR2 (germline): LGHDT, YNNKEL (reference sequence). DNA for the CDR3: TGTGCCAGCAGCCAAGTAATGGGACTAGCTCCCACAGATACGCAGTATTTT. It encodes CASSQVMGLAPTDTQYF.

CDR3 sequence reads: CASSLQGTGELFF. DNA of the CDR3: TGTGCCAGCAGTTTACAGGGGACCGGGGAGCTGTTTTTT. The chain joins TRBV12-3 or TRBV12-4 to TRBJ2-2, with D perhaps TRBD1 (6 bases). The CDR3 contains 13 residues. Trimming stripped 2 bases from V and 5 bases from J, with 6 bases between.

The chain combines TRBV6-5 with TRBJ2-7, with 7 bases lining up with TRBD2. CDR3 length: 14 amino acids. The germline V gene has CDR1 MNHEY and CDR2 SVGAGI. Trimming took 7 bases from V and 6 from J; bases not matched to a gene: 12. The CDR3: CASTPLVGEGEQYF. For the CDR3, the DNA is TGTGCCAGCACCCCTCTTGTGGGGGAGGGCGAGCAGTACTTC.

The V call is TRBV5-1, the J call TRBJ1-4; D unresolved. CDR3 size: 13 residues. Trimming removed 0 bases from V and 7 bases from J, with 7 bases in between. The V gene's germline CDR1 is SGHRS and CDR2 YFSETQ. CDR3 residues: CASSLDGSEKLFF. The CDR3 DNA is TGCGCCAGCAGCTTGGACGGGTCTGAAAAACTGTTTTTT.

The V and J genes are TRBV28 and TRBJ2-1; TRBD1 aligns across 9 bases. J lost 9 bases, V lost 2 bases, and 5 bases had no gene match. CDR3 length: 14 amino acids. CDR1 is MDHEN and CDR2 is SYDVKM in the germline V gene. The DNA of the CDR3 is TGTGCCAGCAGTTTAGGGGACAGGGTAGTTGAGCAGTTCTTC. Its translation is CASSLGDRVVEQFF.

The chain is built from TRBV18 and TRBJ2-2; 8 bases map to TRBD1. Trimming at V came to 6 bases and at J to 1 base, leaving 7 bases not matched to a gene. This CDR3 has 16 amino acids. Germline assignment: CDR1 KGHSH and CDR2 LQKENI. The CDR3 sequence is CASSSAGTGNTGELFF. CDR3 sequence (DNA): TGTGCCAGCTCGTCGGCCGGGACAGGGAACACCGGGGAGCTGTTTTTT. Filled out from reference TRBV18 and TRBJ2-2, the complete variable domain reads NAGVMQNPRHLVRRRGQEARLRCSPMKGHSHVYWYRQLPEEGLKFMVYLQKENIIDESGMPKERFSAEFPKEGPSILRIQQVVRGDSAAYFCASSSAGTGNTGELFFGEGSRLTVL.

V gene TRBV29-1 combines with J gene TRBJ2-3; D ambiguous. Germline V CDR1 and CDR2: SQVTM, ANQGSEA. Trimming took off 4 bases at V and 0 bases at J, with 5 bases between the two ends. The CDR3 loop spans 12 amino acids. The CDR3 loop reads CSVVRSTDTQYF. CDR3 bases: TGCAGCGTTGTTCGGAGCACAGATACGCAGTATTTT.

J is TRBJ1-1 and V is TRBV28; no definite D call. The CDR3 totals 14 residues. V was trimmed by 2 bases and J by 1 base, leaving 8 bases between them. The germline V gene encodes CDR1 MDHEN and CDR2 SYDVKM. The CDR3 is CASSLGQANTEAFF. CDR3 DNA: TGTGCCAGCAGTTTAGGGCAGGCGAACACTGAAGCTTTCTTT.

The rearrangement uses TRBV27 and TRBJ2-7; TRBD1 matches at 7 bases. CDR1 and CDR2 from the germline V gene are MNHEY and SMNVEV (reference sequence). J lost 2 bases, V lost 7 bases, and 5 bases had no gene match. The CDR3 has 13 amino acids. CDR3: CASMGQFTYEQYF. Here the CDR3 DNA reads TGTGCCAGCATGGGACAGTTCACCTACGAGCAGTACTTC.